This record concerns one TCR beta chain sequence. No antigen is known for it. The data originate from a study of beta chain features in type 1 diabetes. Study information: Age, gender and cell yields were similar between patients and healthy donors. Study-wide results and caveats: These data did not resolve whether HLA type affects TCRB rearrangement. Whatever favoring of shorter templates PCR might show would apply equally to patients and controls.

Expressed TCRB transcripts were sequenced because the isolated RNA had all been reverse transcribed beforehand. Sequencing was performed with immunoSEQ multiplex PCR; in TCRdb, only in-frame clones are kept and a portion is missing. The profile shows under 550,000 clones, roughly an eighth of them singletons. Per the germline V gene, CDR1 is SNHLY and CDR2 is FYNNEI. The length of the CDR3 is 15 residues. J lost 3 bases, V lost 4 bases, and 6 bases had no gene match. The sequenced sample was naive CD4+ T cells from blood. This chain connects TRBV2 to TRBJ2-4; 7 bases fit TRBD1. The origin of this receptor is a young woman in good health. This CDR3 reads CASSVDRVDKNIQYF. The DNA for the CDR3 is TGTGCCAGCAGTGTAGACAGGGTTGACAAAAACATTCAGTACTTC.